This entry features one T cell receptor (beta chain) sequence. The record originates from a study of shared clonotypes between healthy human individuals. There are 17 residues in the CDR3. V lost 1 base to trimming and J lost 5 bases; unmatched junction nucleotides: 10. Germline V CDR1 and CDR2: MGHRA, YSYEKL. Method: immunoSEQ multiplex PCR; TCRdb's copy keeps in-frame clones and lacks some. The table has about a million clones, around three quarters seen once. The chain is built from TRBV4-1 and TRBJ2-5, with 10 bases matching TRBD2. The sample was memory CD4+ T cells sorted from blood. Subset indicated: CD45RA-negative fraction. The TCR comes from a man between 18 and 29 years old in good health. The CDR3 DNA follows: TGCGCCAGCAGCCAAGGTCGGGGACTAGCGATGTTGGAGACCCAGTACTTC. As protein: CASSQGRGLAMLETQYF.